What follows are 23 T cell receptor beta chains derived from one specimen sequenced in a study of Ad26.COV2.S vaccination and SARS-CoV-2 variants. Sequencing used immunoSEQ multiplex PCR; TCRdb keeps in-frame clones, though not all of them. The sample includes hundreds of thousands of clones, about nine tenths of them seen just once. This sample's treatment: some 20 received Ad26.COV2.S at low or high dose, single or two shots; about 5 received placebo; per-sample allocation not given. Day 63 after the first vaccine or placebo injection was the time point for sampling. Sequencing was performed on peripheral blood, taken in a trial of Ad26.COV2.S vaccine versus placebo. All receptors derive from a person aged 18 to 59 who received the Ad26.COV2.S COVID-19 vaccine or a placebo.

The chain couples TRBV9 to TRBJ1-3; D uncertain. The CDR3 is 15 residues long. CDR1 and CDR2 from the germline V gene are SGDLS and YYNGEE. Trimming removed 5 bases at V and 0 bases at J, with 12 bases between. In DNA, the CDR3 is TGTGCCAGCAGGACTAGGGAACCCTCTGGAAACACCATATATTTT. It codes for CASRTREPSGNTIYF.

This chain's CDR3 is CASSESAGTF. CDR3 in DNA: TGTGCCAGCAGTGAGTCTGCGGGCACCTTC. The chain carries TRBV25-1 and TRBJ1-2; no reliable D call. Trimming pared 3 bases from V and 13 bases from J, leaving 9 bases between. The CDR3 has 10 residues. Germline CDR1 is MGHDK and CDR2 is SYGVNS.

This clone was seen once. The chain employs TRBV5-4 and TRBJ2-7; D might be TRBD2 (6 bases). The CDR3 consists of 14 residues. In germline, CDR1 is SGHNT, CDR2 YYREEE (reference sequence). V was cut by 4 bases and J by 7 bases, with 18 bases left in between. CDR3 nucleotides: TGTGCCAGCAGCATTCCGGGACGGGGGAAGGAGCAGTACTTC. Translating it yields CASSIPGRGKEQYF.

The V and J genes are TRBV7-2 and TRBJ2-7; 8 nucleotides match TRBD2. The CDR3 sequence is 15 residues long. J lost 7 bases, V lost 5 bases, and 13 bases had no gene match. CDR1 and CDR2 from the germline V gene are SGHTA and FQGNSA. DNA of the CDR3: TGTGCCAGCAGCCGGGGGGGAACCCGAGCCGGTGAGCAGTACTTC. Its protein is CASSRGGTRAGEQYF.

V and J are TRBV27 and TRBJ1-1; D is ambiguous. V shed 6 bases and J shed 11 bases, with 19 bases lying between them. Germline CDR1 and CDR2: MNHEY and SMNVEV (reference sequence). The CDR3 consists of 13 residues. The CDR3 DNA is TGTGCCAGCAGCCCAGCCAGTCCTTTTTACGCTTTCTTT. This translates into CASSPASPFYAFF.

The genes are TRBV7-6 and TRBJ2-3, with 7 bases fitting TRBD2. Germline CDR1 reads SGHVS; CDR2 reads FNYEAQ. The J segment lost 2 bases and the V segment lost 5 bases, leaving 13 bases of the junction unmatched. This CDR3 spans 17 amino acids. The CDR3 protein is CASSPWASGILTDTQYF. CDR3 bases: TGTGCCAGCAGCCCCTGGGCTAGCGGTATACTCACAGATACGCAGTATTTT.

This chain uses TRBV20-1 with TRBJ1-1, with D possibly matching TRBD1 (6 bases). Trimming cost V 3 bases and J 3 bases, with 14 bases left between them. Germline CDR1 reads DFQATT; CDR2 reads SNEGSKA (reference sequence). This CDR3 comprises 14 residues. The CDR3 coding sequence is TGCAGTGCTAGTCCCGGGACAAGCTACACTGAAGCTTTCTTT. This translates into CSASPGTSYTEAFF.

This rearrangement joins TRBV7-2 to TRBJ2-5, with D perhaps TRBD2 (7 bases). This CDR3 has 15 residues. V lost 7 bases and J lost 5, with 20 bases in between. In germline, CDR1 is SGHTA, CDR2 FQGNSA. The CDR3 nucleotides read TGTGCCAGCACCGAGGGGGGGGCAGATGGGGAGACCCAGTACTTC. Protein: CASTEGGADGETQYF.

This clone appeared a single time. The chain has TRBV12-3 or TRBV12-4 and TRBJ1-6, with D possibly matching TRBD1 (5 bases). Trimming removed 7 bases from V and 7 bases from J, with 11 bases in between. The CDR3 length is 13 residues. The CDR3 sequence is CASTWGGNSPLHF. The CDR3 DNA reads TGTGCCAGCACTTGGGGGGGGAATTCACCCCTCCACTTT.

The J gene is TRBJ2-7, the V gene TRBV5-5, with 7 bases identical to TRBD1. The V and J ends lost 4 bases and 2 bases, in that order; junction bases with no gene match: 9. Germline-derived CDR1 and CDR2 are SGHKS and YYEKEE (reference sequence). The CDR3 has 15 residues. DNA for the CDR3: TGTGCCAGCAGCAGAACAACAGGGGCCGCCTACGAGCAGTACTTC. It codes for CASSRTTGAAYEQYF.

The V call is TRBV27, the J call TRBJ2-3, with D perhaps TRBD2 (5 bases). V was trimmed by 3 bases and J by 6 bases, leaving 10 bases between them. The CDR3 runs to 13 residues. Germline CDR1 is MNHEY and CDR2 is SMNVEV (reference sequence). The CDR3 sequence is CASSLWTGDTQYF. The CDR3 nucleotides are TGTGCCAGCAGTTTGTGGACGGGGGATACGCAGTATTTT.

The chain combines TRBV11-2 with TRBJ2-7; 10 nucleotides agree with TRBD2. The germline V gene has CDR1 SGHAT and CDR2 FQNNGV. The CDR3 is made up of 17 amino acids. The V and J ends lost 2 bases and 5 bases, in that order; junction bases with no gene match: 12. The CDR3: CASSLYASGGYIHEQYF. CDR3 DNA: TGTGCCAGCAGCTTATATGCTAGCGGGGGATATATCCACGAGCAGTACTTC.

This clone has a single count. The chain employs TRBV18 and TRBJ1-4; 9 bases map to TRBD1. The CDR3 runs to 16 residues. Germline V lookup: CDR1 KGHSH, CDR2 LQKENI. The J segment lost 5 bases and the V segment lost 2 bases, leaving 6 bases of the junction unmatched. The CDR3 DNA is TGTGCCAGCTCACCATTTGTCGGGACAGGGAATGAAAAACTGTTTTTT. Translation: CASSPFVGTGNEKLFF.

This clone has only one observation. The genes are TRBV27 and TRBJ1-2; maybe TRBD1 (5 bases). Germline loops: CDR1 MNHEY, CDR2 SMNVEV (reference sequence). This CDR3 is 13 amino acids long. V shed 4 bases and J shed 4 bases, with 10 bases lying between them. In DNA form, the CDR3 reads TGTGCCAGCAGTTGGAGGGGTACCTATGGCTACACCTTC. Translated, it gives CASSWRGTYGYTF.

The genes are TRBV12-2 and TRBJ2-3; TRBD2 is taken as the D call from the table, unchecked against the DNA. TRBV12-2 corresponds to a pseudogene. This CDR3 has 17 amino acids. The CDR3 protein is CASRPPRSSGSADTQYF. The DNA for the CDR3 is TGTGCAAGTCGACCTCCGAGGAGTAGCGGGAGTGCAGATACGCAGTATTTT.

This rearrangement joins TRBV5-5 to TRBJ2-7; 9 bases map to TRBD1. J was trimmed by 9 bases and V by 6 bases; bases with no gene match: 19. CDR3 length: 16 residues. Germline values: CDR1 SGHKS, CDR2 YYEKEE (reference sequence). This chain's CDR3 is CASTFNPGQGAFGQYF. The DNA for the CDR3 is TGTGCCAGCACCTTTAACCCGGGACAGGGTGCGTTCGGGCAGTACTTC.

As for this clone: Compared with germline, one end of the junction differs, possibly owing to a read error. Here the CDR3 reads CATSGQTQGWKETQYF. The CDR3 coding sequence is TGTGCCACCAGTGGACAAACACAGGGCTGGAAAGAGACCCAGTACTTC. The V and J genes are TRBV28 and TRBJ2-5; D is perhaps TRBD1 (6 bases). The germline V gene encodes CDR1 MDHEN and CDR2 SYDVKM. The CDR3 is made up of 16 amino acids.

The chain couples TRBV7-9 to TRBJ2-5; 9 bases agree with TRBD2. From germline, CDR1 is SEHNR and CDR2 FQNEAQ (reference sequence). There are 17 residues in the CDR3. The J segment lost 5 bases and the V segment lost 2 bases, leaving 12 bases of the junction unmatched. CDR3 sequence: CASSLSFAGGLRETQYF. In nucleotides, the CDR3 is TGTGCCAGCAGCTTAAGTTTTGCGGGAGGGCTGAGGGAGACCCAGTACTTC.

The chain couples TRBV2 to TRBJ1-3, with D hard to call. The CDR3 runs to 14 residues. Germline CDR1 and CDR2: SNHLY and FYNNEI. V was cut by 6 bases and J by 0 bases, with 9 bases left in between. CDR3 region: CASRPVSSGNTIYF. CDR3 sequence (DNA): TGTGCCAGCAGACCCGTGAGCTCTGGAAACACCATATATTTT.

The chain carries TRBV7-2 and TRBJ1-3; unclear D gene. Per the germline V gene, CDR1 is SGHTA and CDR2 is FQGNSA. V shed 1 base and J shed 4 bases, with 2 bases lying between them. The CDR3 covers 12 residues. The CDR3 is CASSLVGNTIYF. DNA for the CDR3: TGTGCCAGCAGCTTAGTAGGAAACACCATATATTTT.

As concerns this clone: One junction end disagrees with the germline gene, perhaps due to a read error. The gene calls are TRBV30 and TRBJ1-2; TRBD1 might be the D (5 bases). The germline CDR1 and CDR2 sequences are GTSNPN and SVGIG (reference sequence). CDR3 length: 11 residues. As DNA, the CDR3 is TGTGCCTGGAGTTTAACCTGGGACGCCGCATTC. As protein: CAWSLTWDAAF.

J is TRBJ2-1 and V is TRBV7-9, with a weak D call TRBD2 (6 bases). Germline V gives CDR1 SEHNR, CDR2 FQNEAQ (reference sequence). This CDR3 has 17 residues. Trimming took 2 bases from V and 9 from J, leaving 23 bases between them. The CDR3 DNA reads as TGTGCCAGCAGCTTAAGTGACGGGGCGGGAACACCGCGTGAGCAGTTCTTC. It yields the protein CASSLSDGAGTPREQFF.

The CDR3 loop reads CASSFYSGANVLTF. The CDR3 DNA sequence: TGTGCCAGCTCCTTCTACTCTGGGGCCAACGTCCTGACTTTC. The J gene is TRBJ2-6, the V gene TRBV6-5; D not resolved. This CDR3 has 14 amino acids. Germline CDR1 MNHEY, CDR2 SVGAGI. Trimming took 8 bases from V and 0 from J, leaving 8 bases between them.